The T cell receptor beta chain under discussion was sequenced for a study of type 1 regulatory T cells. Study in general: This in vitro CD4 product, T-allo10, is enriched for Tr1 cells and alloantigen-specific. Study conclusions and caveats: Compared with non-type 1 regulatory T cells, type 1 regulatory T cells showed a more restricted TCR repertoire.

TCRdb reanalysed the reads using MiXCR and keeps one entry per CDR3 protein. The sample holds tens of thousands of distinct CDR3 sequences, roughly 60% seen once. Regarding this clonotype: Its specificity is unknown.

The CDR3 is 18 amino acids. V was shortened by 6 bases and J by 0 bases, with 20 bases between the two germline ends. Looked up from germline, CDR1 is MNHEY and CDR2 is SMNVEV (reference sequence). Sequencing was done on a sample of cultured non-Tr1 T cells, either the whole culture or a sorted T cell fraction (not recorded which). The sequence derives from a human donor in good health. The V gene is TRBV27, the J gene TRBJ1-4; D is undetermined. As DNA, the CDR3 is TGTGCCAGCAGCCGCTATTTTGGACGGTATGCAACTAATGAAAAACTGTTTTTT. Translation gives CASSRYFGRYATNEKLFF.